One and the same sample provided the 11 T cell receptor beta chains below, sequenced in a study of blood T cells in healthy people across ages. Using a J-beta primer mix together with a sample-barcoded 5' primer, a second PCR was run for roughly 6 to 12 cycles. TCRdb re-called the 5' RACE reads with MiXCR, one entry per CDR3 protein. This table holds over a million distinct CDR3 sequences, roughly 43% found once. The sequencing sample was made of blood. The receptor set was obtained from a young woman in good health.

This clonotype appeared a few times. The rearrangement uses TRBV11-2 and TRBJ2-1; D gene unclear. V lost 0 bases, J lost 10 bases, and 19 bases lay in between. The CDR3 contains 16 residues. From germline, CDR1 is SGHAT and CDR2 FQNNGV. The CDR3 sequence: CASSLDFLAGVGEQFF. CDR3 DNA: TGTGCCAGCAGCTTAGACTTTTTAGCTGGGGTCGGGGAGCAGTTCTTC.

The chain links TRBV7-3 to TRBJ2-1, with 11 bases identical to TRBD2. CDR3 size: 16 residues. With V trimmed by 4 bases and J by 6 bases, 8 bases remained unmatched. Germline CDR1 SGHTA, CDR2 FQGTGA. CDR3 bases: TGTGCCAGCAGCTCCTTGCCTCTAGCGGGAGGCAATGAGCAGTTCTTC. Its translation is CASSSLPLAGGNEQFF.

This clonotype was seen a few times. V usage is TRBV9 and J usage is TRBJ1-6; D is unclear. V lost 0 bases to trimming and J lost 11 bases, with 15 bases between them. The CDR3 loop spans 15 amino acids. Germline values: CDR1 SGDLS, CDR2 YYNGEE. DNA of the CDR3: TGTGCCAGCAGCGTAGTGGAGGGCCCCGCGGCACCCCTCCACTTT. Encoded protein: CASSVVEGPAAPLHF.

Concerning this clonotype: At one of its ends the junction is not consistent with the germline gene, which may arise from a read error. J is TRBJ2-2 and V is TRBV7-2; 7 bases are shared with TRBD2. CDR3 length equals 14 residues. CDR1 is SGHTA, CDR2 FQGNSA, per germline. The CDR3 DNA reads TGTGTCAGCAGTCGACTAGCAGCTACCGGGGAGCTGTTTTTT. This codes for CVSSRLAATGELFF.

J is TRBJ1-4 and V is TRBV27; D is possibly TRBD1 (5 bases). The CDR3 runs 14 residues. Deletions cut 6 bases from V and 8 bases from J, with 16 bases between. From germline, CDR1 is MNHEY and CDR2 SMNVEV (reference sequence). The DNA of the CDR3 is TGTGCCAGCAGCCTCAGGGTCCTCAACGAAAAACTGTTTTTT. This sequence encodes CASSLRVLNEKLFF.

The chain carries TRBV4-2 and TRBJ1-2; possibly TRBD1 for D (6 bases). Germline V gene data show CDR1 as LGHNA and CDR2 as YNFKEQ. V dropped 0 bases and J dropped 4 bases, with 12 bases sitting between them. The CDR3 consists of 15 residues. The CDR3 DNA reads TGTGCCAGCAGCCAAGATGGGACACCTTTCTATGGCTACACCTTC. It specifies CASSQDGTPFYGYTF.

This chain connects TRBV7-6 to TRBJ1-6; no definite D call. CDR1 and CDR2 from the germline V gene are SGHVS and FNYEAQ. The ends were cut back, 1 base at V and 9 bases at J, with 10 bases in the middle. The CDR3 totals 14 residues. CDR3 region: CASSLGQRSSPLHF. The CDR3 coding sequence is TGTGCCAGCAGCTTAGGGCAGAGAAGTTCACCCCTCCACTTT.

This clonotype was seen a few times. The rearrangement uses TRBV29-1 and TRBJ2-7; TRBD1 matches 7 bases. The CDR3 is 13 residues long. With 3 bases clipped from V and 3 bases from J, the junction kept 5 bases outside the gene matches. Germline CDR1 and CDR2: SQVTM and ANQGSEA. The CDR3 DNA is TGCAGCGTTGATAAGGGGGCCTTCTACGAGCAGTACTTC. Amino acids: CSVDKGAFYEQYF.

The chain employs TRBV12-3 or TRBV12-4 and TRBJ2-3; D unclear. The V and J ends lost 7 bases and 2 bases respectively, with 16 bases between them. The CDR3 consists of 15 residues. The CDR3 here is CASNSQSLATDTQYF. The CDR3 DNA is TGTGCCAGCAATTCTCAGTCCCTGGCCACAGATACGCAGTATTTT.

This clonotype was seen more than once but under ten times. The chain links TRBV18 to TRBJ2-5; TRBD2 might be the D (5 bases). V was trimmed by 0 bases and J by 11 bases, leaving 13 bases between them. This CDR3 has 13 residues. Germline loops: CDR1 KGHSH, CDR2 LQKENI. CDR3 sequence reads: CASSPPGVGEQYF. CDR3 DNA sequence: TGTGCCAGCTCACCACCGGGAGTGGGTGAGCAGTACTTC.

The chain couples TRBV5-1 to TRBJ2-5; the D gene could be TRBD1 or TRBD2 (5 bases each). With 2 bases removed from V and 5 bases from J, the gap between germline ends came to 16 bases. The CDR3 consists of 15 residues. Germline CDR1 and CDR2: SGHRS and YFSETQ. DNA of the CDR3: TGCGCCAGCAGCTTCCAACCCGGGACGGCTGAGACCCAGTACTTC. Translating it yields CASSFQPGTAETQYF.